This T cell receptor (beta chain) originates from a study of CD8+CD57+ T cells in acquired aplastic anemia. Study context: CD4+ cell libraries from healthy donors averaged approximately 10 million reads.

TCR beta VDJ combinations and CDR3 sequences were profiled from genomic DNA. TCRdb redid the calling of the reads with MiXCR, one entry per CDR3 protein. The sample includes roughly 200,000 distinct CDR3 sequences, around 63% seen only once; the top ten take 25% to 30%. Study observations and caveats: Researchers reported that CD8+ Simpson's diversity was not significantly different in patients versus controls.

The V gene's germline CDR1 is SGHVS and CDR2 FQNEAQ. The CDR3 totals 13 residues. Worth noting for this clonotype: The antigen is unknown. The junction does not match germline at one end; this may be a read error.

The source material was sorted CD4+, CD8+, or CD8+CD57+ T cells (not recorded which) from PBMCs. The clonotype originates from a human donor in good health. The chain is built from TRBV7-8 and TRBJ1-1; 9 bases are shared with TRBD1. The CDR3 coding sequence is TGTGCCAGCAGCTCCGGGACAGGGAAGACCATACATTTT. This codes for CASSSGTGKTIHF.